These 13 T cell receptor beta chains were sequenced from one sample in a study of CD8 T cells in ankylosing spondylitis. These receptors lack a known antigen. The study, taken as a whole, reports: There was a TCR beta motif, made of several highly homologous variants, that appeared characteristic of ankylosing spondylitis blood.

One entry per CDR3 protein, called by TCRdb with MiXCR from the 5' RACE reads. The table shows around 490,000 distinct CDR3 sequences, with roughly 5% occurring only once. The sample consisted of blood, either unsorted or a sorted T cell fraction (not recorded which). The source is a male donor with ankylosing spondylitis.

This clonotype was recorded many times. CDR3 in amino acids: CSAPHPISGNQPQHF. As DNA, the CDR3 is TGCAGTGCCCCACACCCCATTTCGGGCAATCAGCCCCAGCATTTT. J is TRBJ1-5 and V is TRBV20-1; D uncertain. CDR1 DFQATT and CDR2 SNEGSKA come from the germline V gene (reference sequence). V lost 6 bases and J 2 bases, leaving 17 bases between the germline ends. The CDR3 runs 15 residues.

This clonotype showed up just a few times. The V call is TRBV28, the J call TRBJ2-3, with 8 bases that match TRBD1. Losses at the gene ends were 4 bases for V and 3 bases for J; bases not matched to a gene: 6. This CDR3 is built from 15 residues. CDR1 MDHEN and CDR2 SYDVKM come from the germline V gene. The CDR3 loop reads CASSSPGTGTDTQYF. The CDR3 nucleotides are TGTGCCAGCAGTTCTCCCGGGACAGGTACAGATACGCAGTATTTT.

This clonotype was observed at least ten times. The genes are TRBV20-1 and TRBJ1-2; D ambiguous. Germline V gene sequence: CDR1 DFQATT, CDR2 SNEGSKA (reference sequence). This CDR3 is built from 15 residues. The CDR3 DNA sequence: TGCACCGGTCAGAGGGCCCTTTCTCTTAACTATGGCTACACCTTC. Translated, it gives CTGQRALSLNYGYTF.

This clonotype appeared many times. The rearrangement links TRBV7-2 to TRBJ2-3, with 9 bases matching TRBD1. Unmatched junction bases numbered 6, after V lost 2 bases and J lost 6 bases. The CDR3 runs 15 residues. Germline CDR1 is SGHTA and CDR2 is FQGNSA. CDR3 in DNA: TGTGCCAGCAGCTTACCGACAGGGGGATCGGATACGCAGTATTTT. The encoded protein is CASSLPTGGSDTQYF.

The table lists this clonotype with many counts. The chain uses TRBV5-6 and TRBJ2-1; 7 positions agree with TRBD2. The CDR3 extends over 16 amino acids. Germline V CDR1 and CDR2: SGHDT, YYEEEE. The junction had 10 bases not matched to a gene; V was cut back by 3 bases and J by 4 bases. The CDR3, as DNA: TGTGCCAGCAGCTCCTTTGGCGGGAGTATGTACAATGAGCAGTTCTTC. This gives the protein CASSSFGGSMYNEQFF.

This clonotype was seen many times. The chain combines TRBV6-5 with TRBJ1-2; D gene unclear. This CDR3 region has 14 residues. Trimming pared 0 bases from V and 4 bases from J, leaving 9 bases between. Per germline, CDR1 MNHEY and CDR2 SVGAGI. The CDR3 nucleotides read TGTGCCAGCAGTTACTCGAAGGAGACCTATGGCTACACCTTC. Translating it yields CASSYSKETYGYTF.

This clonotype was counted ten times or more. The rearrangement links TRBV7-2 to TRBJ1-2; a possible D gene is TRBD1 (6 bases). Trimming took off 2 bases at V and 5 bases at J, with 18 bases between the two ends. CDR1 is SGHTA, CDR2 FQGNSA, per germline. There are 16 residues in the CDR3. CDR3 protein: CASSLTRQAAGYGYTF. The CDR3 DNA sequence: TGTGCCAGCAGCTTAACAAGACAGGCCGCTGGGTATGGCTACACCTTC.

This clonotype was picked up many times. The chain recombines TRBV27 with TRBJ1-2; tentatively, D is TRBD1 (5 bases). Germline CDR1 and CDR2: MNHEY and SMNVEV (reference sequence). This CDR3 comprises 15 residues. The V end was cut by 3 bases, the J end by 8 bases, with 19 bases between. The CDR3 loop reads CASSLVAGWGWGYTF. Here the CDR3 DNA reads TGTGCCAGCAGTTTGGTCGCAGGGTGGGGTTGGGGCTACACCTTC.

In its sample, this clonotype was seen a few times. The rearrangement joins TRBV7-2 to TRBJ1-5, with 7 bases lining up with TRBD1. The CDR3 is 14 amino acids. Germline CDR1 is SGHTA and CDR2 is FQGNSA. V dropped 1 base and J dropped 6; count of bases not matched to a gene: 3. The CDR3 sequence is CASSLVQGFQPQHF. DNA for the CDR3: TGTGCCAGCAGCTTAGTACAGGGGTTTCAGCCCCAGCATTTT.

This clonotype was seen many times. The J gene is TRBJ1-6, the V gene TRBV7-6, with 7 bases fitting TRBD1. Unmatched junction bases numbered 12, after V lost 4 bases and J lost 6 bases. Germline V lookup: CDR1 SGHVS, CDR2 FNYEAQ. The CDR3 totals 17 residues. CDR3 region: CASSSNLRTGSNSPLHF. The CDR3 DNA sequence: TGTGCCAGCAGCTCCAACCTCCGGACAGGATCTAATTCACCCCTCCACTTT.

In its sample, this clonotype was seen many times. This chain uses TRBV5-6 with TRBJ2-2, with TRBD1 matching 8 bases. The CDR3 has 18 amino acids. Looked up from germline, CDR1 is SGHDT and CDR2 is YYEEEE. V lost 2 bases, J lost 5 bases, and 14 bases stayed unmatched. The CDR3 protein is CASSFSASGGARTGELFF. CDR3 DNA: TGTGCCAGCAGCTTTTCTGCTTCAGGGGGCGCCCGAACCGGGGAGCTGTTTTTT.

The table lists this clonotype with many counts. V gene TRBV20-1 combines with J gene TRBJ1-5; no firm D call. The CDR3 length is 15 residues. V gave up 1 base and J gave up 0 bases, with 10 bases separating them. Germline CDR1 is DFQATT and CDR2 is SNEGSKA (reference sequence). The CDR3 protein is CSARVQAASNQPQHF. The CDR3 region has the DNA TGCAGTGCTAGAGTCCAAGCGGCTAGCAATCAGCCCCAGCATTTT.

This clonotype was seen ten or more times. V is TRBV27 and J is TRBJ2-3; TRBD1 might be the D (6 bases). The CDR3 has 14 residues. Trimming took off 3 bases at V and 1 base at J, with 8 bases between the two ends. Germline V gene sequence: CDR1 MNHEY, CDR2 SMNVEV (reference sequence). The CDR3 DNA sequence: TGTGCCAGCAGTTTTGACAGGCGCACAGATACGCAGTATTTT. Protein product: CASSFDRRTDTQYF.